Listed below are T cell receptor beta chains from one sample, sequenced in a study of cytomegalovirus exposure and HLA in healthy donors. Measured with immunoSEQ multiplex PCR; TCRdb has only the in-frame clones, and not every one. The sample has about 31,000 clones; less than 55% are singletons. The sequencing input was PBMCs. The receptor set was obtained from a woman in her forties or fifties in good health and CMV-seronegative. Each CDR3 is given with its conserved first and last residue. Fields, in order: clone size, J gene, V gene, D gene, CDR3 protein, CDR3 DNA. A D gene is named only where the DNA matches it firmly. For some rows the clone size is stated as once, few or many, or as a class when expanded; others skip it.

size: -; J: TRBJ2-7; V: TRBV7-9; D: -; CDR3: CASSLGRALYEQYF; DNA: TGTGCCAGCAGCTTGGGCAGGGCGCTCTACGAGCAGTACTTC
size: -; J: TRBJ2-5; V: TRBV5-1; D: TRBD1; CDR3: CASSLGTTGTGGWETQYF; DNA: TGCGCCAGCAGCTTGGGGACTACCGGGACAGGGGGTTGGGAGACCCAGTACTTC
size: -; J: TRBJ2-7; V: TRBV12-5; D: -; CDR3: CASGLIGGTYEQYF; DNA: TGTGCTAGTGGTTTGATCGGAGGGACCTACGAGCAGTACTTC
size: -; J: TRBJ2-7; V: TRBV29-1; D: TRBD1; CDR3: CSVGTVYEQYF; DNA: TGCAGCGTAGGGACAGTTTACGAGCAGTACTTC
size: -; J: TRBJ2-1; V: TRBV7-9; D: TRBD1; CDR3: CASSLAGTGINEQFF; DNA: TGTGCCAGCAGCCTCGCCGGGACAGGGATAAATGAGCAGTTCTTC
size: few; J: TRBJ1-5; V: TRBV18; D: -; CDR3: CASSPTQGGSQPQHF; DNA: TGTGCCAGCTCACCAACACAGGGAGGGAGTCAGCCCCAGCATTTT
size: few; J: TRBJ2-7; V: TRBV5-1; D: -; CDR3: CASSLAWRGDSYEQYF; DNA: TGCGCCAGCAGCTTGGCATGGCGCGGGGACTCCTACGAGCAGTACTTC
size: -; J: TRBJ2-7; V: TRBV14; D: TRBD1; CDR3: CASSRALQWDRGGLSSYEQYF; DNA: TGTGCCAGCAGCCGCGCTCTTCAATGGGACAGGGGCGGACTAAGCTCCTACGAGCAGTACTTC
size: -; J: TRBJ2-7; V: TRBV6-5; D: TRBD1; CDR3: CASSAAGTGRYEQYF; DNA: TGTGCCAGCAGTGCCGCCGGGACAGGTCGATACGAGCAGTACTTC
size: -; J: TRBJ2-6; V: TRBV30; D: -; CDR3: CAWSEGVGANVLTF; DNA: TGTGCCTGGAGTGAAGGGGTTGGGGCCAACGTCCTGACTTTC
size: -; J: TRBJ1-5; V: TRBV18; D: -; CDR3: CASSRNRDQPQHF; DNA: TGTGCCAGCTCACGGAACAGGGATCAGCCCCAGCATTTT
size: few; J: TRBJ1-1; V: TRBV28; D: -; CDR3: CASSLRGRPNTEAFF; DNA: TGTGCCAGCAGTTTAAGGGGCAGACCGAACACTGAAGCTTTCTTT
size: few; J: TRBJ2-5; V: TRBV5-1; D: TRBD1; CDR3: CASSLQGQGGETQYF; DNA: TGCGCCAGCAGCTTGCAAGGACAGGGGGGGGAGACCCAGTACTTC
size: -; J: TRBJ1-5; V: TRBV10-1; D: -; CDR3: CASSHERDQPQHF; DNA: TGCGCCAGCAGCCATGAGAGGGATCAGCCCCAGCATTTT
size: few; J: TRBJ2-1; V: TRBV4-1; D: TRBD2; CDR3: CASSQHIGLAGDNEQFF; DNA: TGCGCCAGCAGCCAACATATTGGACTAGCGGGAGATAATGAGCAGTTCTTC
size: -; J: TRBJ1-3; V: TRBV18; D: -; CDR3: CASSPPGATGNTIYF; DNA: TGTGCCAGCTCACCACCGGGGGCGACGGGAAACACCATATATTTT
size: few; J: TRBJ2-1; V: TRBV7-9; D: TRBD1; CDR3: CASSLEGTGGYNEQFF; DNA: TGTGCCAGCAGCTTAGAAGGGACAGGGGGCTACAATGAGCAGTTCTTC
size: medium-sized; J: TRBJ1-1; V: TRBV7-8; D: -; CDR3: CASSLDTDNMNTEAFF; DNA: TGTGCCAGCAGCTTGGACACGGACAATATGAACACTGAAGCTTTCTTT
size: -; J: TRBJ2-7; V: TRBV19; D: -; CDR3: CASSMGRGSYEQYF; DNA: TGTGCCAGTAGTATGGGCAGGGGAAGCTACGAGCAGTACTTC
size: -; J: TRBJ1-2; V: TRBV9; D: TRBD1; CDR3: CASSSFTGGIGYGYTF; DNA: TGTGCCAGCAGCTCCTTTACAGGGGGCATCGGCTATGGCTACACCTTC
size: -; J: TRBJ1-5; V: TRBV6-1; D: TRBD1; CDR3: CASSLQGAPVQPQHF; DNA: TGTGCCAGCAGTCTTCAGGGGGCCCCGGTTCAGCCCCAGCATTTT
size: -; J: TRBJ2-7; V: TRBV2; D: -; CDR3: CASSGDYEQYF; DNA: TGTGCCAGCTCAGGGGACTACGAGCAGTACTTC
size: -; J: TRBJ2-7; V: TRBV2; D: TRBD1; CDR3: CASSEEQGSYEQYF; DNA: TGTGCCAGCAGTGAAGAACAGGGGAGCTACGAGCAGTACTTC
size: -; J: TRBJ1-2; V: TRBV19; D: -; CDR3: CASISRGRDYGYTF; DNA: TGTGCCAGTATCTCACGGGGTAGAGACTATGGCTACACCTTC
size: few; J: TRBJ2-1; V: TRBV5-6; D: TRBD2; CDR3: CASSWGLAGDSYNEQFF; DNA: TGTGCCAGCAGCTGGGGACTAGCGGGGGACTCCTACAATGAGCAGTTCTTC
size: -; J: TRBJ1-2; V: TRBV28; D: TRBD1; CDR3: CTAGQGAYGYTF; DNA: TGTACCGCCGGACAGGGGGCCTATGGCTACACCTTC
size: -; J: TRBJ1-5; V: TRBV18; D: TRBD1; CDR3: CASSQGQGTNQPQHF; DNA: TGTGCCAGCTCACAGGGACAGGGCACCAATCAGCCCCAGCATTTT
size: -; J: TRBJ2-3; V: TRBV5-1; D: -; CDR3: CASSLGAADTQYF; DNA: TGCGCCAGCAGCTTGGGAGCCGCAGATACGCAGTATTTT
size: -; J: TRBJ2-1; V: TRBV2; D: TRBD2; CDR3: CASRTSGGGDEQFF; DNA: TGTGCCAGCAGGACTAGCGGGGGAGGGGATGAGCAGTTCTTC